A selection of T cell receptor beta chains follows, all from one sample in a study of T cell responses to AZD1222 COVID-19 vaccine. Produced via immunoSEQ multiplex PCR; TCRdb's table is partial and in-frame only. The sample contains about 120,000 clones, approximately 90% of which appear only once. Sequences were derived from peripheral blood, sampled on day 0 of AZD1222 vaccination. These receptors originate from an adult in good health. The CDR3 runs from the conserved cysteine through the conserved F or W. A D gene is named only where the DNA matches it firmly. Clone size is stated in some rows and not others, as once, few, many or a class when expanded.

j_gene | v_gene | d_gene | abundance | CDR3nt | CDR3aa
TRBJ2-1 | TRBV24-1 | TRBD1 | . | TGTGCCACCAGTGATCCGGGACAGGGGGCCTACAATGAGCAGTTCTTC | CATSDPGQGAYNEQFF
TRBJ2-1 | TRBV4-3 | . | . | TGCGCCAGCAGCCAAAGGCAGGGACGTAACAATGAGCAGTTCTTC | CASSQRQGRNNEQFF
TRBJ1-1 | TRBV10-1 | . | once | TGCGCCAGCAGTAGGGACGACGTGAACACTGAAGCTTTCTTT | CASSRDDVNTEAFF
TRBJ2-6 | TRBV19 | TRBD2 | . | TGTGCCAGTACCCCACTAGCGGGGGGGTCCTCTGGGGCCAACGTCCTGACTTTC | CASTPLAGGSSGANVLTF
TRBJ2-1 | TRBV19 | TRBD2 | . | TGTGCCAGTACCCCGGGACTAGCGGACTACAATGAGCAGTTCTTC | CASTPGLADYNEQFF
TRBJ2-3 | TRBV5-3 | . | . | TGTGCCAGAAGCATAAGGGACTTGTGGTTGAGTCCAGATACGCAGTATTTT | CARSIRDLWLSPDTQYF
TRBJ1-2 | TRBV3-1/TRBV3-2 | . | . | TGTGCCAGCAGCCAAACTAACTATGGCTACACCTTC | CASSQTNYGYTF
TRBJ1-1 | TRBV4-3 | . | . | TGCGCCAGCAACGGACAAAGGATTGACACTGAAGCTTTCTTT | CASNGQRIDTEAFF
TRBJ2-1 | TRBV7-9 | TRBD2 | . | TGTGCCAGCAGCCCCCCTAGCGGGAGGGGTTACAATGAGCAGTTCTTC | CASSPPSGRGYNEQFF
TRBJ1-1 | TRBV19 | TRBD1 | . | TGTGCCAGTAAAAACAGGGGGCTAATGAACACTGAAGCTTTCTTT | CASKNRGLMNTEAFF
TRBJ2-7 | TRBV6-6 | . | . | TGTGCCAGCAGTTTAAAGGCAGGGGACGTCGATTACGAGCAGTACTTC | CASSLKAGDVDYEQYF
TRBJ1-1 | TRBV3-1/TRBV3-2 | . | once | TGTGCCAGCAGCCAAGGGACTGAAGCTTTCTTT | CASSQGTEAFF
TRBJ1-4 | TRBV7-9 | TRBD1 | . | TGTGCCAGCAGCTCTCAGACAGGGCTGGATGAAAAACTGTTTTTT | CASSSQTGLDEKLFF
TRBJ1-1 | TRBV28 | . | once | TGTGCCAGCAGTTTAAGAGTGCCCACTGAAGCTTTCTTT | CASSLRVPTEAFF
TRBJ1-1 | TRBV5-6 | TRBD1 | . | TGTGCCAGCAGCTGGCTGGACAGGTCGCACACTGAAGCTTTCTTT | CASSWLDRSHTEAFF
TRBJ1-6 | TRBV10-2 | . | . | TGCGCCAGCAGCGACGAATATAATTCACCCCTCCACTTT | CASSDEYNSPLHF
TRBJ2-2 | TRBV27 | . | . | TGTGCCAGCAGTTTACGGCCCGGGGAGCTGTTTTTT | CASSLRPGELFF
TRBJ2-2 | TRBV5-8 | TRBD2 | . | TGTGCCAGCAGCCATTGGACTAGCGCCGGGGAGCTGTTTTTT | CASSHWTSAGELFF
TRBJ2-1 | TRBV4-3 | . | . | TGCGCCAGCAGCCCAAGGACCGGTTTTGGAAGTGGGGGAGATGAGCAGTTCTTC | CASSPRTGFGSGGDEQFF
TRBJ1-5 | TRBV28 | TRBD1 | . | TGTGCCAGCTTAGGACAGGTTGGGTTGGCCCAGCATTTT | CASLGQVGLAQHF
TRBJ1-2 | TRBV12-3/TRBV12-4 | . | . | TGTGCCAGCAGTTTGGGGACTCACGGCTACACCTTC | CASSLGTHGYTF
TRBJ2-1 | TRBV20-1 | . | . | TGCAGTGCTAGTTCCGACAGAAACAATGAGCAGTTCTTC | CSASSDRNNEQFF
TRBJ1-3 | TRBV28 | . | . | TGTGCCAGCAGCCCCGGGGGGCGGCGTGGAAACACCATATATTTT | CASSPGGRRGNTIYF
TRBJ1-1 | TRBV3-1/TRBV3-2 | . | . | TGTGCCAGCAGCCCTCAACACGGGGGAGCTTTCTTT | CASSPQHGGAFF
TRBJ1-5 | TRBV30 | . | . | TGTGCCTGGGGGGGAAAATATAGCAATCAGCCCCAGCATTTT | CAWGGKYSNQPQHF
TRBJ1-2 | TRBV12-3/TRBV12-4 | TRBD1 | . | TGTGCCAGCAGCACAGGGGTTAGCTACACCTTC | CASSTGVSYTF
TRBJ1-1 | TRBV19 | . | once | TGTGCCAGTAGTATTTGGTCGGAGGCTTTCTTT | CASSIWSEAFF
TRBJ1-6 | TRBV12-5 | . | . | TGTGCTAGTGGTTTGGTAAATCCATACTCCTATAATTCACCCCTCCACTTT | CASGLVNPYSYNSPLHF
TRBJ2-3 | TRBV6-5 | TRBD2 | . | TGTGCCAGCAGTTTTAGCGGGGGGGCGACAGATACGCAGTATTTT | CASSFSGGATDTQYF
TRBJ2-2 | TRBV12-5 | . | . | TGTGCTAGTGGCCACACCGGGGAGCTGTTTTTT | CASGHTGELFF
TRBJ2-1 | TRBV5-6 | . | once | TGTGCCAGCAGCTTCGGAGTGGGGGCCTCCTACAATGAGCAGTTCTTC | CASSFGVGASYNEQFF
TRBJ1-6 | TRBV23-1 | TRBD1 | . | TGCGCCAGCAGTCAATCCAGGACAGGGGGCCGGTATAATTCACCCCTCCACTTT | CASSQSRTGGRYNSPLHF
TRBJ2-2 | TRBV5-1 | TRBD2 | . | TGCGCCAGCAGTCTGGGACTAGCGGGAGGGCGGACCGGGGAGCTGTTTTTT | CASSLGLAGGRTGELFF
TRBJ1-1 | TRBV12-3/TRBV12-4 | . | . | TGTGCCAGCAGCGCCGGGACCAACACTGAAGCTTTCTTT | CASSAGTNTEAFF
TRBJ2-1 | TRBV6-2/TRBV6-3 | TRBD2 | . | TGTGCCAGCAGTCCCCTAAGCGGGAGCTCCTACAATGAGCAGTTCTTC | CASSPLSGSSYNEQFF
TRBJ1-3 | TRBV6-5 | . | . | TGTGCCAGCAGTCAACAGGGAGCTGGAAACACCATATATTTT | CASSQQGAGNTIYF
TRBJ2-5 | TRBV27 | . | . | TGTGCCAGCAGTTGGAGGACACAAGAGACCCAGTACTTC | CASSWRTQETQYF
TRBJ2-7 | TRBV3-1/TRBV3-2 | TRBD1 | once | TGTGCCAGCAGCCAAGAAAGAAGGGGACAGGGGGAAGGCCTCGAGCAGTACTTC | CASSQERRGQGEGLEQYF
TRBJ2-7 | TRBV4-3 | . | once | TGCGCCAGCAGCCAAGACAGGGGCACCTACGAGCAGTACTTC | CASSQDRGTYEQYF
TRBJ1-1 | TRBV13 | . | . | TGTGCCAGCAGCTTACTCAGGGGGAACACTGAAGCTTTCTTT | CASSLLRGNTEAFF
TRBJ1-5 | TRBV6-1 | TRBD1 | . | TGTGCCAGCAGTGACGGGACAGGGACCAGCGGTCAGCCCCAGCATTTT | CASSDGTGTSGQPQHF
TRBJ2-2 | TRBV6-2/TRBV6-3 | . | once | TGTGCCAGCAGTTACTTCGGGGAGCTGTTTTTT | CASSYFGELFF
TRBJ2-3 | TRBV6-5 | . | . | TGTGCCAGCAAGGTTCCAGCCACAGATACGCAGTATTTT | CASKVPATDTQYF
TRBJ1-4 | TRBV6-1 | TRBD1 | . | TGTGCCAGCAGTGGACGGGGACAGGGACTGAGCGGTGAAAAACTGTTTTTT | CASSGRGQGLSGEKLFF